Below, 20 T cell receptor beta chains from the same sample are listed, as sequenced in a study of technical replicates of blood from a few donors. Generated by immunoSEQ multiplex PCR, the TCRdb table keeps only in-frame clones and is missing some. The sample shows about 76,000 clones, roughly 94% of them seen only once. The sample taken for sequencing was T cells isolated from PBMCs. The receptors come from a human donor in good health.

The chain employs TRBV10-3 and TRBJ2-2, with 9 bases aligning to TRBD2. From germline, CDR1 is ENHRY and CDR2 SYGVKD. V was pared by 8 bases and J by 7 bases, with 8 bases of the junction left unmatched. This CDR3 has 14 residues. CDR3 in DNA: TGTGCCATCGGCATAGCGGGAGAGGTCGGGGAGCTGTTTTTT. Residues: CAIGIAGEVGELFF.

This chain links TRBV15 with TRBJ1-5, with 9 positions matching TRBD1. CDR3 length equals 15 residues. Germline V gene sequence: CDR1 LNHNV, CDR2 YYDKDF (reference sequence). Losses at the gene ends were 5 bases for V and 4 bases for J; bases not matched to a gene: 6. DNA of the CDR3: TGTGCCACCAGCGCCCGGGACAGGGTAAATCAGCCCCAGCATTTT. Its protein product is CATSARDRVNQPQHF.

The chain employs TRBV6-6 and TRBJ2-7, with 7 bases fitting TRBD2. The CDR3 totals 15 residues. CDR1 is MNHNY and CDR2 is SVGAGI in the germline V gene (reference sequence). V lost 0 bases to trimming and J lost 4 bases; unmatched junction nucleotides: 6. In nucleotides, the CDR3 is TGTGCCAGCAGTTACTCCTCAGAGCGGGAATACGAGCAGTACTTC. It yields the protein CASSYSSEREYEQYF.

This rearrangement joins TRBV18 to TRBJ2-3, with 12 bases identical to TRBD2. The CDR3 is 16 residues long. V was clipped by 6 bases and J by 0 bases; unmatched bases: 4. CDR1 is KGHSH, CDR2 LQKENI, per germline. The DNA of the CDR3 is TGTGCCAGCTCCCTGGGGACTAGCGGGAGCACAGATACGCAGTATTTT. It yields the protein CASSLGTSGSTDTQYF. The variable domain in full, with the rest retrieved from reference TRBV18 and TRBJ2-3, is NAGVMQNPRHLVRRRGQEARLRCSPMKGHSHVYWYRQLPEEGLKFMVYLQKENIIDESGMPKERFSAEFPKEGPSILRIQQVVRGDSAAYFCASSLGTSGSTDTQYFGPGTRLTVL.

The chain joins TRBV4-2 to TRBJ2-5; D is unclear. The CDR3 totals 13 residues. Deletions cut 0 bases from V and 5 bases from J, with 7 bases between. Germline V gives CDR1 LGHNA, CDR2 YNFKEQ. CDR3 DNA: TGTGCCAGCAGCCAAGAACAATTGGAGACCCAGTACTTC. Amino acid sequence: CASSQEQLETQYF.

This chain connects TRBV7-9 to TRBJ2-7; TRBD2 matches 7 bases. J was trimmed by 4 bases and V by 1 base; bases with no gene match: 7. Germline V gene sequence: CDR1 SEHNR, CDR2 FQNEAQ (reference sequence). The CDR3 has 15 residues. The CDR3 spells CASSLVGGSTYEQYF. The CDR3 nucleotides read TGTGCCAGCAGCTTAGTCGGCGGGAGTACGTACGAGCAGTACTTC.

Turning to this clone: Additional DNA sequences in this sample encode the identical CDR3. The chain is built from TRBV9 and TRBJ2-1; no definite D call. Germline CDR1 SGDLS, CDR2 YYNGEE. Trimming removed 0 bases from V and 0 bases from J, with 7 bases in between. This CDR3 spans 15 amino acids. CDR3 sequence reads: CASSVDGGSYNEQFF. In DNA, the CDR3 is TGTGCCAGCAGCGTAGACGGTGGCTCCTACAATGAGCAGTTCTTC.

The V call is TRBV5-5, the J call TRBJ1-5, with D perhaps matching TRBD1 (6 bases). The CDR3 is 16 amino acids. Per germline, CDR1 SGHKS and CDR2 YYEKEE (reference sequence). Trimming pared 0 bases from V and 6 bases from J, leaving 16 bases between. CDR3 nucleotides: TGTGCCAGCAGCTTGGAAGGCAGGGGTAGTCTTCAGCCCCAGCATTTT. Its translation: CASSLEGRGSLQPQHF.

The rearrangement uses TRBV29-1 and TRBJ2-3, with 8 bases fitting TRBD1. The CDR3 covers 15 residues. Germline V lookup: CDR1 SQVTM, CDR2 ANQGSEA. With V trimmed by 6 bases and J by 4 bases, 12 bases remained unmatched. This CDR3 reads CSVALRDRTSDTQYF. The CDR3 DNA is TGCAGCGTGGCCTTAAGGGACAGGACATCAGATACGCAGTATTTT.

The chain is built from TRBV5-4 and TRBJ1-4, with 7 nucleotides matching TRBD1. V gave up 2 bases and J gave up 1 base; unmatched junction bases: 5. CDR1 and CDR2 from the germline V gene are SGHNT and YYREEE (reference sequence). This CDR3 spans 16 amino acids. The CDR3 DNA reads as TGTGCCAGCAGCTTCAAACAGGGGCTAACTAATGAAAAACTGTTTTTT. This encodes CASSFKQGLTNEKLFF.

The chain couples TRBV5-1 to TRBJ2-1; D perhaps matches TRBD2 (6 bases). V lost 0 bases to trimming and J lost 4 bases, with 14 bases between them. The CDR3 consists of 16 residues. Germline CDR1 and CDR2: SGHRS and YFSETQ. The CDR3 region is CASSLARIGTYNEQFF. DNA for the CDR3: TGCGCCAGCAGCTTGGCGAGGATAGGGACTTACAATGAGCAGTTCTTC.

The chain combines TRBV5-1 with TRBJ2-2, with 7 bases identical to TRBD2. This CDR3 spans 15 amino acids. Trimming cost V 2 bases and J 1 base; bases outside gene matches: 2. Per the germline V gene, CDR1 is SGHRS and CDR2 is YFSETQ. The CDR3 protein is CASSFLAENTGELFF. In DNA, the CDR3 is TGCGCCAGCAGCTTTCTAGCGGAGAACACCGGGGAGCTGTTTTTT.

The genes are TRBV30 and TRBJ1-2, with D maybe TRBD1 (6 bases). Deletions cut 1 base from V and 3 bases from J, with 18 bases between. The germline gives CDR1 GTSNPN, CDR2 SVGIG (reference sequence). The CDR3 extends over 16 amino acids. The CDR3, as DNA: TGTGCCTGGAGTGCTCTTAACAGTGAGGGGGACTATGGCTACACCTTC. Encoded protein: CAWSALNSEGDYGYTF.

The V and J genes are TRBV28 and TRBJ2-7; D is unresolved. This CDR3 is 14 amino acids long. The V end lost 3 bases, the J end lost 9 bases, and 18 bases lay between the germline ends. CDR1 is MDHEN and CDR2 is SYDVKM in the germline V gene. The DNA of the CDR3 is TGTGCCAGCAGTTTCAATGGTTTAGGAGAAGCGCAGTACTTC. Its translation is CASSFNGLGEAQYF.

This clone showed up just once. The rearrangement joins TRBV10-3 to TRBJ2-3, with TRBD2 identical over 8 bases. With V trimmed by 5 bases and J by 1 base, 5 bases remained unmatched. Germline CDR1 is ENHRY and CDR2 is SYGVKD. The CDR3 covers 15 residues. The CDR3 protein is CAISTTSGGTDTQYF. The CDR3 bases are TGTGCCATCAGTACAACTAGCGGAGGCACAGATACGCAGTATTTT.

The CDR3 loop reads CASSPSGTERYNEQFF. Here the CDR3 DNA reads TGTGCCAGCAGTCCTTCCGGGACAGAAAGGTACAATGAGCAGTTCTTC. V is TRBV28 and J is TRBJ2-1; 7 bases agree with TRBD1. This CDR3 spans 16 amino acids. J lost 4 bases, V lost 5 bases, and 11 bases had no gene match. Per the germline V gene, CDR1 is MDHEN and CDR2 is SYDVKM.

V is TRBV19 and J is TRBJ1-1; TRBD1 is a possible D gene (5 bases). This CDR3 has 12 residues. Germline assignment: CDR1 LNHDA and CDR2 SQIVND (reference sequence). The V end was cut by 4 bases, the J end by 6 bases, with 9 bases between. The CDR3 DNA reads TGTGCCAGTAGTAGACAGAGTCCTGAAGCTTTCTTT. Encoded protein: CASSRQSPEAFF.

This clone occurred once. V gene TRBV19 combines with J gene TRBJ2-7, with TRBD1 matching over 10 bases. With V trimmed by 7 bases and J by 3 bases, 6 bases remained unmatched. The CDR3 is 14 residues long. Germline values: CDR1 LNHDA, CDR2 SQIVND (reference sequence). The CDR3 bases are TGTGCCAGTAAGGGGACAGGGGCAGGCTACGAGCAGTACTTC. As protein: CASKGTGAGYEQYF.

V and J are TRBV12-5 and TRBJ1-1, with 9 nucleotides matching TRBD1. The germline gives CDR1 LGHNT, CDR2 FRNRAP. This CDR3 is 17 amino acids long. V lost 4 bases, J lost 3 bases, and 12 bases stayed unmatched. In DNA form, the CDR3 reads TGTGCTAGTGGTTGGGCGGGACAGGGAATCTTGGACACTGAAGCTTTCTTT. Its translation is CASGWAGQGILDTEAFF. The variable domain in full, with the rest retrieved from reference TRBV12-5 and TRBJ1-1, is DARVTQTPRHKVTEMGQEVTMRCQPILGHNTVFWYRQTMMQGLELLAYFRNRAPLDDSGMPKDRFSAEMPDATLATLKIQPSEPRDSAVYFCASGWAGQGILDTEAFFGQGTRLTVV.

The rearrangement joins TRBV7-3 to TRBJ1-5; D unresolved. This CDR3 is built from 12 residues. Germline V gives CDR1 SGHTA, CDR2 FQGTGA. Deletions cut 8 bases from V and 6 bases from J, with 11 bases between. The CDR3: CASLGKGQPQHF. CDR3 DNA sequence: TGTGCCAGCCTCGGGAAAGGTCAGCCCCAGCATTTT. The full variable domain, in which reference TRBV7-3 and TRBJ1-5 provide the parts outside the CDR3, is GAGVSQTPSNKVTEKGKYVELRCDPISGHTALYWYRQSLGQGPEFLIYFQGTGAADDSGLPNDRFFAVRPEGSVSTLKIQRTERGDSAVYLCASLGKGQPQHFGDGTRLSIL.